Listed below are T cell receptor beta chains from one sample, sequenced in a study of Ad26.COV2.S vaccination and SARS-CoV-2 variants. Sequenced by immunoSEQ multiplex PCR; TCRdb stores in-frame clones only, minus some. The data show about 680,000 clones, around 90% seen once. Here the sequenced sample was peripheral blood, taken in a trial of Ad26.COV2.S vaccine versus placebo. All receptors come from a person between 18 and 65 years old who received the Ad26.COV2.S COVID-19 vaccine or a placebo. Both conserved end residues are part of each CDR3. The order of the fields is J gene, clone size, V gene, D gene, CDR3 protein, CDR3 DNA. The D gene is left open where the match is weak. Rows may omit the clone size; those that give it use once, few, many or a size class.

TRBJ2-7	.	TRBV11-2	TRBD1	CASSLGQGADEQYF	TGTGCCAGCAGCTTGGGGCAGGGGGCTGACGAGCAGTACTTC
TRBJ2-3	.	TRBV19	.	CASSIFQASDTQYF	TGTGCCAGTAGTATTTTCCAGGCATCAGATACGCAGTATTTT
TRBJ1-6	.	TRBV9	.	CASSVDGDVRSPLHF	TGTGCCAGCAGCGTAGACGGGGATGTTCGTTCACCCCTCCACTTT
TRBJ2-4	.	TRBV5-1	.	CASSLDQNIQYF	TGCGCCAGCAGCTTGGACCAAAACATTCAGTACTTC
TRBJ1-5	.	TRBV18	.	CASSREGSNQPQHF	TGTGCCAGCTCACGGGAGGGTAGCAATCAGCCCCAGCATTTT
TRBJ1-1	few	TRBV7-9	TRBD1	CASRLGQGVPEAFF	TGTGCCAGCAGGTTGGGACAGGGGGTACCTGAAGCTTTCTTT
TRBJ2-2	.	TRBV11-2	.	CASSLTLQPNTGELFF	TGTGCCAGCAGCTTAACCCTACAGCCGAACACCGGGGAGCTGTTTTTT
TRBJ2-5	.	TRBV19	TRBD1	CASSIVTGDQETQYF	TGTGCCAGTAGTATAGTGACAGGGGATCAAGAGACCCAGTACTTC
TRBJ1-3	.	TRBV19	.	CASSSRAGNTIYF	TGTGCCAGTAGTAGCAGGGCTGGAAACACCATATATTTT
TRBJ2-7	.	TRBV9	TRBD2	CASSPGTTSYEQYF	TGTGCCAGCAGCCCGGGGACTACCTCCTACGAGCAGTACTTC
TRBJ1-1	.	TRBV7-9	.	CASSSYRTAEAFF	TGTGCCAGCAGCTCATACAGAACCGCTGAAGCTTTCTTT
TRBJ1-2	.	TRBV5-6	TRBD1	CASSWDRANYGYTF	TGTGCCAGCAGCTGGGACAGAGCTAACTATGGCTACACCTTC
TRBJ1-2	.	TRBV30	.	CAWSTGPGGYTF	TGTGCCTGGTCCACAGGGCCGGGTGGCTACACCTTC
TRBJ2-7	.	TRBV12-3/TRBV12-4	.	CASTTREAYEQYF	TGTGCCAGCACCACCCGGGAAGCCTACGAGCAGTACTTC
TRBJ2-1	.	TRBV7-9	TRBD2	CASSSGVSSGAYNEQFF	TGTGCCAGCAGCTCCGGAGTTTCTAGCGGGGCTTACAATGAGCAGTTCTTC
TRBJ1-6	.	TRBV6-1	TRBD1	CASRLGTANNSPLHF	TGTGCCAGCAGATTGGGGACAGCAAATAATTCACCCCTCCACTTT
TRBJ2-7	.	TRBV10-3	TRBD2	CAILAGGPVAYEQYF	TGTGCCATTCTAGCGGGAGGGCCCGTCGCCTACGAGCAGTACTTC
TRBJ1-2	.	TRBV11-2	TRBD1	CASSLGLYPRGVGYTF	TGTGCCAGCAGCTTAGGTCTTTACCCCAGGGGGGTAGGCTACACCTTC
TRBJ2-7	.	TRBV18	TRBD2	CASSPLGAGVYEQYF	TGTGCCAGCTCGCCTCTCGGGGCGGGAGTCTACGAGCAGTACTTC
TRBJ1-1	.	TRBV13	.	CASSLEDTEAFF	TGTGCCAGCAGCTTAGAGGACACTGAAGCTTTCTTT
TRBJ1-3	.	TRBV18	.	CASSNSREGTGNTIYF	TGTGCCAGCTCGAATTCCAGGGAAGGCACTGGAAACACCATATATTTT
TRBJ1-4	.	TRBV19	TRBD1	CASRRTTGLATNEKLFF	TGTGCCAGTAGGCGAACGACAGGGCTGGCAACTAATGAAAAACTGTTTTTT
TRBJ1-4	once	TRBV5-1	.	CASSFSSSVRNLMNNPNEKLFF	TGCGCCAGCAGCTTCTCCTCTTCCGTCCGGAACCTAATGAACAACCCTAATGAAAAACTGTTTTTT
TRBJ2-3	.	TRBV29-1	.	CSVEGLQGTLRGDTQYF	TGCAGCGTTGAAGGTCTTCAGGGTACGCTAAGGGGAGATACGCAGTATTTT
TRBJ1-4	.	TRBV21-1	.	CASSKGYGRGQVEKLFF	TGTGCCAGCAGCAAAGGGTACGGGAGGGGGCAGGTTGAAAAACTGTTTTTT
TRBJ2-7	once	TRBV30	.	CAWSAGDTTYEQYF	TGTGCCTGGAGCGCGGGGGACACAACCTACGAGCAGTACTTC
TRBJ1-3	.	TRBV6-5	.	CASSYRRSSGNTIYF	TGTGCCAGCAGTTACCGTCGATCCTCTGGAAACACCATATATTTT
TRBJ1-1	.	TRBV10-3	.	CAIGISENTEAFF	TGTGCCATCGGCATTAGTGAGAACACTGAAGCTTTCTTT
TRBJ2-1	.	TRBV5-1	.	CASSPGGETYNEQFF	TGCGCCAGCAGTCCCGGAGGCGAGACCTACAATGAGCAGTTCTTC
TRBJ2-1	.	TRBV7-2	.	CASSSSGFYSNEQFF	TGTGCCAGCAGCTCGAGCGGGTTTTATTCCAATGAGCAGTTCTTC
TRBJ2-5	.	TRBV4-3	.	CASSHAGRETQYF	TGCGCCAGCAGCCATGCGGGGCGAGAGACCCAGTACTTC
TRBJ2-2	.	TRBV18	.	CASSPQEGPTGELFF	TGTGCCAGCTCACCACAAGAAGGACCCACCGGGGAGCTGTTTTTT
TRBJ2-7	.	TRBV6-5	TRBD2	CASSYSTKRGAHEQYF	TGTGCCAGCAGTTACTCGACGAAGCGGGGGGCCCACGAGCAGTACTTC
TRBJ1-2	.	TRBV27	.	CASSFVGYGGRGYTF	TGTGCCAGCAGTTTCGTTGGGTATGGAGGTCGTGGCTACACCTTC
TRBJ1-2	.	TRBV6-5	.	CASSYQGRIGAYGYTF	TGTGCCAGCAGTTACCAGGGAAGGATTGGGGCCTATGGCTACACCTTC
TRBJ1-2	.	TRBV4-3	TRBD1	CASSQNRGSGYTF	TGCGCCAGCAGCCAAAACAGGGGGTCTGGCTACACCTTC
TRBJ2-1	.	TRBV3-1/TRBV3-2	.	CASSPQHSYNEQFF	TGTGCCAGCAGTCCCCAGCATTCCTACAATGAGCAGTTCTTC
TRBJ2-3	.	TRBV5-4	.	CASSPSTDTQYF	TGTGCCAGCAGCCCGAGCACAGATACGCAGTATTTT
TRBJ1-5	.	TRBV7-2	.	CASSLVSGSNQPQHF	TGTGCCAGCAGCTTAGTTTCAGGGAGCAATCAGCCCCAGCATTTT
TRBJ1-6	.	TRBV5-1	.	CASNSGAGNSPLHF	TGCGCCAGCAACTCAGGAGCTGGTAATTCACCCCTCCACTTT
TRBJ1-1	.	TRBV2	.	CASSVRSDTEAFF	TGTGCCAGCAGTGTTAGGTCCGACACTGAAGCTTTCTTT
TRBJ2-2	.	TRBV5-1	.	CASRFTDGNTGELFF	TGCGCCAGCAGGTTTACGGACGGGAACACCGGGGAGCTGTTTTTT
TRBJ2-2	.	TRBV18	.	CASSPWQGGSTGELFF	TGTGCCAGCTCACCATGGCAAGGGGGAAGCACCGGGGAGCTGTTTTTT
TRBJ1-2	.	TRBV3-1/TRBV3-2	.	CASSQLSGVNYGYTF	TGTGCCAGCAGCCAATTATCGGGAGTCAACTATGGCTACACCTTC
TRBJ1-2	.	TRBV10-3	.	CAIRPPANYGYTF	TGTGCCATCCGACCGCCCGCTAACTATGGCTACACCTTC
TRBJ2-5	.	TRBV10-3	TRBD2	CAISDPREGETQYF	TGTGCCATCAGTGACCCTAGGGAGGGAGAGACCCAGTACTTC
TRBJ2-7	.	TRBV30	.	CAWSVWGEEQYF	TGTGCCTGGAGTGTTTGGGGGGAGGAGCAGTACTTC
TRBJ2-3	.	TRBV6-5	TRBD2	CASKTGLAVDTQYF	TGTGCCAGCAAGACCGGACTAGCAGTTGATACGCAGTATTTT
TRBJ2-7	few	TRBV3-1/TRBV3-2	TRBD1	CASSPPRGQSYEQYF	TGTGCCAGCAGCCCACCCCGGGGACAGTCCTACGAGCAGTACTTC
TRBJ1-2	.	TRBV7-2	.	CASSLPSELGYTF	TGTGCCAGCAGCTTACCCTCCGAGTTAGGCTACACCTTC
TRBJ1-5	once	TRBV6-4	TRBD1	CASSDRRGGHQPQHF	TGTGCCAGCAGCGACCGCAGGGGGGGTCATCAGCCCCAGCATTTT
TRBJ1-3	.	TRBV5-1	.	CASSLDASGNTIYF	TGCGCCAGCAGCCTAGACGCCTCTGGAAACACCATATATTTT
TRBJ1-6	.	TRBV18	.	CASSSRTDNSPLHF	TGTGCCAGCTCATCCAGGACAGATAATTCACCCCTCCACTTT